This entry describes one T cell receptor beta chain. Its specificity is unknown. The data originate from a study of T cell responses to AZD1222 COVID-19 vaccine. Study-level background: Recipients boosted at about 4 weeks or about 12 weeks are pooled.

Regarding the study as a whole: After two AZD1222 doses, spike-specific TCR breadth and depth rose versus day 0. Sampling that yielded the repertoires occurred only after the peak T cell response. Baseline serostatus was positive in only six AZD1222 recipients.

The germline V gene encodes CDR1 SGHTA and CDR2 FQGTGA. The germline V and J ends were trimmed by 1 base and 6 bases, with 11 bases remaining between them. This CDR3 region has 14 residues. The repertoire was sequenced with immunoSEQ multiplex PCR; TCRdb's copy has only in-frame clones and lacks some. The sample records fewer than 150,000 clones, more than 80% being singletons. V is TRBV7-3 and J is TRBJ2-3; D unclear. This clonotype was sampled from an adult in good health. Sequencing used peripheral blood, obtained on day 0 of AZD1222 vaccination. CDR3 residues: CASSLSHKGDTQYF. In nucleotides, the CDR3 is TGTGCCAGCAGCTTAAGTCATAAAGGGGATACGCAGTATTTT. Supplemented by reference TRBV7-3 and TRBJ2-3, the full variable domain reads GAGVSQTPSNKVTEKGKYVELRCDPISGHTALYWYRQSLGQGPEFLIYFQGTGAADDSGLPNDRFFAVRPEGSVSTLKIQRTERGDSAVYLCASSLSHKGDTQYFGPGTRLTVL.